The 3 T cell receptor beta chains given below trace back to one sample, sequenced in a study of regulatory T cells in long-lasting Graves disease. Construction of the TCR beta libraries employed iRepertoire HTBI primers in conjunction with Arm-PCR of CDR3 regions. TCRdb reprocessed the multiplex PCR reads with MiXCR, giving one entry per CDR3 protein. The sample lists hundreds of thousands of distinct CDR3 sequences; approximately 16% were seen once. The sample's time point: newly diagnosed GD, antithyroid drugs for less than 3 months. PBMC RNA was the source of the TCR library. These same records also appear under a second study, on T cells in Graves' hyperthyroidism and ophthalmopathy.

The sequences come from peripheral blood mononuclear cells (PBMCs), collected at new diagnosis, from a patient treated with antithyroid drugs. The receptors stem from a woman aged 35-60 years with Graves disease.

This clonotype was recorded at least ten times. This chain connects TRBV12-3 or TRBV12-4 to TRBJ2-1, with 8 positions matching TRBD2. V lost 6 bases and J lost 4; bases outside the gene matches: 5. CDR3 length equals 14 residues. The CDR3 spells CASSLSGVYNEQFF. In DNA form, the CDR3 reads TGTGCCAGCAGCCTTAGCGGGGTATACAATGAGCAGTTCTTC.

This clonotype was observed many times. V gene TRBV12-3 or TRBV12-4 combines with J gene TRBJ1-5, with D uncertain. Trimming removed 3 bases from V and 0 bases from J, with 6 bases in between. The CDR3 extends over 14 amino acids. CDR3 sequence reads: CASSFGDSNQPQHF. CDR3 nucleotide sequence: TGTGCCAGCAGTTTTGGAGATAGCAATCAGCCCCAGCATTTT.

The rearrangement joins TRBV18 to TRBJ1-2; D is ambiguous. V gave up 2 bases and J gave up 5 bases, with 21 bases separating them. The germline gives CDR1 KGHSH, CDR2 LQKENI. The CDR3 covers 17 residues. The CDR3 nucleotides read TGTGCCAGCTCACCAGTCGGGGTTGATATTGGGTTTTATGGCTACACCTTC. Translating gives CASSPVGVDIGFYGYTF. The full variable domain, its missing parts supplied by reference TRBV18 and TRBJ1-2, is NAGVMQNPRHLVRRRGQEARLRCSPMKGHSHVYWYRQLPEEGLKFMVYLQKENIIDESGMPKERFSAEFPKEGPSILRIQQVVRGDSAAYFCASSPVGVDIGFYGYTFGSGTRLTVV.